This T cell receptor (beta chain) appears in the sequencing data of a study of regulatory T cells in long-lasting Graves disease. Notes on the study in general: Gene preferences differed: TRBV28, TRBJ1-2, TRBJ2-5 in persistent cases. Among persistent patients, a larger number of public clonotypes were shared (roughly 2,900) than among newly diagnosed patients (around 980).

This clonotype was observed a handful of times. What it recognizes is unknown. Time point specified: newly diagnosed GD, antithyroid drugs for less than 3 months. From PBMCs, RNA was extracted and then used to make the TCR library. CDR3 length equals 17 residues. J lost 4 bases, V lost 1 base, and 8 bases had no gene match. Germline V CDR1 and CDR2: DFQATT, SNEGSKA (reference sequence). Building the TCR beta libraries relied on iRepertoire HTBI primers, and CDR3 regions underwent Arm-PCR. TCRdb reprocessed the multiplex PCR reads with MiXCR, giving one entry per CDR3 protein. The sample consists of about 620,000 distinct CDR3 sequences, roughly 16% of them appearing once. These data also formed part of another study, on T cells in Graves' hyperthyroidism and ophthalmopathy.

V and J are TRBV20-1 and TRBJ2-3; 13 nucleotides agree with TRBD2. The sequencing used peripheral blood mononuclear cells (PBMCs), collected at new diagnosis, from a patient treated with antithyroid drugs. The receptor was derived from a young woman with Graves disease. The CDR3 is CSARALRLAGGSDTQYF. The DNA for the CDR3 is TGCAGTGCTAGAGCTTTGAGACTAGCGGGAGGTTCAGATACGCAGTATTTT.